This TCR beta chain was sequenced during a study of technical replicates of blood from several donors. V shed 8 bases and J 4 bases; nucleotides not matched to a gene: 6. This CDR3 comprises 13 residues. Germline V lookup: CDR1 KGHSH, CDR2 LQKENI. Clones were read by immunoSEQ multiplex PCR, and TCRdb kept only the in-frame ones, dropping some. The sample holds tens of thousands of clones; 96% are singletons and the top ten take approximately 0.4%. The TCR originated in a human donor in good health. The sequenced sample was T cells isolated from PBMCs. The chain employs TRBV18 and TRBJ2-5; 8 nucleotides agree with TRBD1. The CDR3 DNA is TGTGCCAGCACCCGGGACAGGACAGAGACCCAGTACTTC. It encodes CASTRDRTETQYF.